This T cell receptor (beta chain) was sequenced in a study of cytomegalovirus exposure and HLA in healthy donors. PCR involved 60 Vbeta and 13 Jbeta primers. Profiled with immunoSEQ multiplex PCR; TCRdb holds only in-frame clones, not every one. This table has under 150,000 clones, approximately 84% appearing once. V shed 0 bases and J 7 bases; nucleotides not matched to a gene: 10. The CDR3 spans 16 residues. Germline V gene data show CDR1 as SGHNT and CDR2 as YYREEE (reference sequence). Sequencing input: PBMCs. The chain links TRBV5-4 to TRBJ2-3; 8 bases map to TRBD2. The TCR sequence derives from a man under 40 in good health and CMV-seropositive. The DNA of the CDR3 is TGTGCCAGCAGCTTGGCCGTCGGGAGGGCGATCAATACGCAGTATTTT. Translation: CASSLAVGRAINTQYF.